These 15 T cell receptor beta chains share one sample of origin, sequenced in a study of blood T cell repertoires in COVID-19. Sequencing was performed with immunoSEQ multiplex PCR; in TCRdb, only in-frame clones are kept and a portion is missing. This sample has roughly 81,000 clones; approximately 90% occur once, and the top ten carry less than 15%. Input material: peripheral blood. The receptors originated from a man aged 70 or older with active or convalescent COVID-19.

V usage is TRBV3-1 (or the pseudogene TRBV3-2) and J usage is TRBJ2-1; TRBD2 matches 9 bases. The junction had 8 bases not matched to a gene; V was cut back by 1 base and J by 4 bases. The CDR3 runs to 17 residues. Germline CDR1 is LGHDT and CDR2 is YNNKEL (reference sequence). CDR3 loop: CASSQVRLAGSYNEQFF. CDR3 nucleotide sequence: TGTGCCAGCAGCCAAGTACGGCTAGCGGGGTCTTACAATGAGCAGTTCTTC.

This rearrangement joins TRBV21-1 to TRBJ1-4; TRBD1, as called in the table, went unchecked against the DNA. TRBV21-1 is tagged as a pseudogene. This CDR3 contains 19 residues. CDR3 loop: CASSSMGARGRVYSEKLFF. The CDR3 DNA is TGTGCCAGCAGCTCTATGGGCGCCAGGGGAAGGGTCTATAGTGAAAAACTGTTTTTT.

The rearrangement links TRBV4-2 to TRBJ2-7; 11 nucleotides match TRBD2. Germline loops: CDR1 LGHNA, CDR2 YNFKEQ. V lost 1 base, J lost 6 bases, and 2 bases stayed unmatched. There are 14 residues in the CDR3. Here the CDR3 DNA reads TGTGCCAGCAGCCAAGTAGCGGGGGGGTCCGAGCAGTACTTC. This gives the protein CASSQVAGGSEQYF.

CDR3: CASSRTGTGMSPLHF. In DNA, the CDR3 is TGTGCCAGCAGTCGAACCGGGACAGGGATGTCACCCCTCCACTTT. The chain carries TRBV6-5 and TRBJ1-6, with 9 nucleotides matching TRBD1. Looked up from germline, CDR1 is MNHEY and CDR2 is SVGAGI. V lost 5 bases to trimming and J lost 10 bases; unmatched junction nucleotides: 9. The CDR3 length is 15 residues.

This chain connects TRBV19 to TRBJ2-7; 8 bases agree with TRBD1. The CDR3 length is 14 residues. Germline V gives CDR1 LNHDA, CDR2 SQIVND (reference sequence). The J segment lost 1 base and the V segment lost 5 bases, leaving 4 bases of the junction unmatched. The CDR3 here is CASSSGTGSYEQYF. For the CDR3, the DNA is TGTGCCAGTAGTTCCGGGACAGGTTCCTACGAGCAGTACTTC.

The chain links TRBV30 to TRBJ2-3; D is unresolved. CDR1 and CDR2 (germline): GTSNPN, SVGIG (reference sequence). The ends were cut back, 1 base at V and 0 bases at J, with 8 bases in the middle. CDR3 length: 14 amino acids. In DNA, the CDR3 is TGTGCCTGGAGTGAATACAAGAGCACAGATACGCAGTATTTT. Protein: CAWSEYKSTDTQYF.

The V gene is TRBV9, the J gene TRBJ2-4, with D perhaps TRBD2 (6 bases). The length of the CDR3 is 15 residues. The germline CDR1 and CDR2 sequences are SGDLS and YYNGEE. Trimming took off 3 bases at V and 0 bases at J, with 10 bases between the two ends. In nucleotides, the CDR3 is TGTGCCAGCAGCGGCTCGGGGGTAGCCAAAAACATTCAGTACTTC. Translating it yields CASSGSGVAKNIQYF.

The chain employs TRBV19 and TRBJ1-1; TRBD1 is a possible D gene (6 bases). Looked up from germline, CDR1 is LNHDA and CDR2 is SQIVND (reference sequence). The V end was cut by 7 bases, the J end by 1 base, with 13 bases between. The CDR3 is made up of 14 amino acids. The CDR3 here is CASTITGSNTEAFF. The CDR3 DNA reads TGTGCCAGTACCATCACAGGGTCGAACACTGAAGCTTTCTTT.

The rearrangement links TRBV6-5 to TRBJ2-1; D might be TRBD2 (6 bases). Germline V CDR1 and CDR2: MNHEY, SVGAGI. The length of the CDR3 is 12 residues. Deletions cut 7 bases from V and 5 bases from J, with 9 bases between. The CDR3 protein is CASTWGDNEQFF. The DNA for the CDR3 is TGTGCCAGCACCTGGGGGGACAATGAGCAGTTCTTC.

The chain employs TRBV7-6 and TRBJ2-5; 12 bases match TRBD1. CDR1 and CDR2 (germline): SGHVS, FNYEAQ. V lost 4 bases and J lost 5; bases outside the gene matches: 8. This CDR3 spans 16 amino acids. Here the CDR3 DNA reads TGTGCCAGCAGCTCGATGCGGGACAGGGGGCGGGAGACCCAGTACTTC. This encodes CASSSMRDRGRETQYF.

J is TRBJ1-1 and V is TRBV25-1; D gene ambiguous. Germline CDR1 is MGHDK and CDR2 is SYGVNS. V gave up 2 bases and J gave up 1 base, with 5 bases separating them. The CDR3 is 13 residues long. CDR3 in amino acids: CASSEPRNTEAFF. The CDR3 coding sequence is TGTGCCAGCAGTGAACCGCGGAACACTGAAGCTTTCTTT.

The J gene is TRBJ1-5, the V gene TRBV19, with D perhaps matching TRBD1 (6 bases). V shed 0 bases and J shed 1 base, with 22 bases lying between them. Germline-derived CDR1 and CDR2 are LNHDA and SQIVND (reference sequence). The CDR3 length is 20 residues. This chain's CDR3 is CASSIDKGGRGGTSNQPQHF. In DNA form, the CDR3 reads TGTGCCAGTAGTATAGATAAGGGGGGCAGGGGAGGGACGAGCAATCAGCCCCAGCATTTT.

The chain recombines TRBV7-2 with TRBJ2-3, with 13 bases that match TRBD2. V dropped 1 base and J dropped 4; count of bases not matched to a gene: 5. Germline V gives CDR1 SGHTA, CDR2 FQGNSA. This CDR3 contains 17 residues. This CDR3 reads CASSLGLAGGFADTQYF. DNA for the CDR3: TGTGCCAGCAGCTTAGGACTAGCGGGGGGCTTCGCAGATACGCAGTATTTT. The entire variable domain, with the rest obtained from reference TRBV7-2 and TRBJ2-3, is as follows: GAGVSQSPSNKVTEKGKDVELRCDPISGHTALYWYRQSLGQGLEFLIYFQGNSAPDKSGLPSDRFSAERTGGSVSTLTIQRTQQEDSAVYLCASSLGLAGGFADTQYFGPGTRLTVL.

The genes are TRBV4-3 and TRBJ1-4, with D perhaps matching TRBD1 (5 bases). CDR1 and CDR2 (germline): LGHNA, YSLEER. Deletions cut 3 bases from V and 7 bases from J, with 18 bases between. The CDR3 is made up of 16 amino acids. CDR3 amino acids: CASSQSIGGGSEKLFF. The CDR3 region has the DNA TGCGCCAGCAGCCAGAGCATAGGTGGGGGGAGTGAAAAACTGTTTTTT.

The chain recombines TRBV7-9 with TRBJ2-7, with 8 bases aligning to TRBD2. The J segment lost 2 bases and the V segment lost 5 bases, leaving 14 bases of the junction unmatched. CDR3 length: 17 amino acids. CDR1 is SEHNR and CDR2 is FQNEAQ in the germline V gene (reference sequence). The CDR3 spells CASSPWDGGGSTYEQYF. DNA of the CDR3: TGTGCCAGCAGCCCGTGGGACGGCGGGGGGTCCACCTACGAGCAGTACTTC. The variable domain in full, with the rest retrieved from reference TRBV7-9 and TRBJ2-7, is DTGVSQNPRHKITKRGQNVTFRCDPISEHNRLYWYRQTLGQGPEFLTYFQNEAQLEKSRLLSDRFSAERPKGSFSTLEIQRTEQGDSAMYLCASSPWDGGGSTYEQYFGPGTRLTVT.